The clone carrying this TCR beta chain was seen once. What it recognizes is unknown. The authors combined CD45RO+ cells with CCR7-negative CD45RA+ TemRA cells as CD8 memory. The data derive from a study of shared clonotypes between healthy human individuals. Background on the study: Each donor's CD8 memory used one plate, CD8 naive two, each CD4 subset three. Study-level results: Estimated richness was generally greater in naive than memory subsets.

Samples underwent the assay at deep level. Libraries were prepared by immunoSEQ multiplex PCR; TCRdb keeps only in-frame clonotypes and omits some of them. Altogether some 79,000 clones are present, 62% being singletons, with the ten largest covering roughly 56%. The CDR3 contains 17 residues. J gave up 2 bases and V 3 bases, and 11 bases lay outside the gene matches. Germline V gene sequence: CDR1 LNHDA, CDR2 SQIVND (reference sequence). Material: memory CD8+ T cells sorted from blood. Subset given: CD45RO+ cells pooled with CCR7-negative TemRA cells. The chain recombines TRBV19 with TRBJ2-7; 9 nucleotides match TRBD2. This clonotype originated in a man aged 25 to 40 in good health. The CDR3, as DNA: TGTGCCAGTAGTATCCAAGGAGCGGGAGGAAACCCCTACGAGCAGTACTTC. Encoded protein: CASSIQGAGGNPYEQYF.